This TCR beta chain came from a study of cytomegalovirus exposure and HLA in healthy donors. The PCR was carried out with 60 Vbeta primers and 13 Jbeta primers. Generated by immunoSEQ multiplex PCR, the TCRdb table keeps only in-frame clones and is missing some. Of fewer than 200,000 clones in the sample, more than 60% were seen once. The study, taken as a whole, reports: The productive fraction for most TCR beta V segments was about 87% or about 30% in an earlier analysis.

As concerns this clone: Antigen: not known.

Specimen: PBMCs. This TCR was recovered from a man aged 40-49 years in good health and CMV-seronegative.

The CDR3 bases are TGCGCCAGCAGCTTGAACCGACAGGGGGCTTACGAGCAGTACTTC. This codes for CASSLNRQGAYEQYF. The genes are TRBV5-1 and TRBJ2-7; TRBD1 agrees at 10 bases. This CDR3 contains 15 residues. CDR1 and CDR2 (germline): SGHRS, YFSETQ. Trimming cost V 1 base and J 4 bases; bases outside gene matches: 5. The full variable domain, rest sourced from reference TRBV5-1 and TRBJ2-7, is KAGVTQTPRYLIKTRGQQVTLSCSPISGHRSVSWYQQTPGQGLQFLFEYFSETQRNKGNFPGRFSGRQFSNSRSEMNVSTLELGDSALYLCASSLNRQGAYEQYFGPGTRLTVT.